Presented here are 31 T cell receptor beta chains from one specimen sequenced in a study of immune evolution from preneoplasia to lung adenocarcinoma. Here immunoSEQ multiplex PCR was the method, and the copy in TCRdb shows in-frame clones only, minus some. The table records approximately 2,000 clones, around 77% of them present only once. Sequenced sample: FFPE adjacent normal lung tissue. These TCRs come from a person aged 55-85 years with lung adenocarcinoma.

The chain combines TRBV28 with TRBJ1-5; D not resolved. Germline CDR1 is MDHEN and CDR2 is SYDVKM. This CDR3 has 14 amino acids. V was shortened by 2 bases and J by 7 bases, with 12 bases between the two germline ends. The CDR3 is CASSLTDQAQPQHF. In DNA, the CDR3 is TGTGCCAGCAGTTTAACCGACCAGGCCCAGCCCCAGCATTTT.

This chain connects TRBV9 to TRBJ2-7; possibly TRBD1 for D (5 bases). CDR3 size: 14 residues. Germline CDR1 reads SGDLS; CDR2 reads YYNGEE. V was pared by 2 bases and J by 2 bases, with 11 bases between. CDR3 sequence reads: CASSVGQGTYEQYF. CDR3 nucleotide sequence: TGTGCCAGCAGCGTGGGCCAGGGCACCTACGAGCAGTACTTC.

This rearrangement joins TRBV9 to TRBJ2-3, with D tentatively TRBD2 (7 bases). The CDR3 is 15 residues long. With 2 bases removed from V and 2 bases from J, the gap between germline ends came to 12 bases. The germline V gene encodes CDR1 SGDLS and CDR2 YYNGEE. The DNA for the CDR3 is TGTGCCAGCAGCGTCCGGGGGGCCCTCACAGATACGCAGTATTTT. It is translated as CASSVRGALTDTQYF.

This clone has just a few counts. CDR3 nucleotides: TGTGCCAGTAGTAACCCTCACATATATTCACCCCTCCACTTT. This sequence encodes CASSNPHIYSPLHF. V gene TRBV19 combines with J gene TRBJ1-6, with D hard to call. V lost 4 bases, J lost 8 bases, and 12 bases lay in between. Germline lookup yields CDR1 LNHDA and CDR2 SQIVND (reference sequence). The CDR3 contains 14 residues.

This clone has a single count. V gene TRBV27 combines with J gene TRBJ1-3; 10 nucleotides line up with TRBD1. Germline CDR1 MNHEY, CDR2 SMNVEV (reference sequence). V lost 6 bases to trimming and J lost 4 bases; unmatched junction nucleotides: 6. CDR3 length: 15 residues. The CDR3 loop reads CASSPGTGVGNTIYF. Here the CDR3 DNA reads TGTGCCAGCAGCCCAGGGACAGGGGTAGGAAACACCATATATTTT.

This clone has only one observation. The chain employs TRBV6-1 and TRBJ2-7; D might be TRBD1 or TRBD2, each matching 5 bases. V was trimmed by 2 bases and J by 3 bases, leaving 11 bases between them. Germline V CDR1 and CDR2: MNHNS, SASEGT. The CDR3 has 14 amino acids. The CDR3 DNA follows: TGTGCCAGCAGTGAACCCGGGACCCACTACGAGCAGTACTTC. Its protein product is CASSEPGTHYEQYF.

The chain is built from TRBV7-2 and TRBJ2-5; 8 bases are a match to TRBD2. Germline CDR1 and CDR2: SGHTA and FQGNSA. V dropped 10 bases and J dropped 5; count of bases not matched to a gene: 6. The CDR3 contains 12 residues. The CDR3 region is CATGGARETQYF. DNA for the CDR3: TGTGCCACCGGGGGGGCCCGGGAGACCCAGTACTTC.

This chain joins TRBV5-6 and TRBJ2-1, with 11 nucleotides matching TRBD2. CDR1 is SGHDT and CDR2 is YYEEEE in the germline V gene. Losses at the gene ends were 0 bases for V and 7 bases for J; bases not matched to a gene: 3. The CDR3 sequence is 15 residues long. This CDR3 reads CASSLVSGGGNEQFF. Written as DNA, the CDR3 is TGTGCCAGCAGCTTGGTTAGCGGGGGGGGAAATGAGCAGTTCTTC. Variable domain in full (rest from reference TRBV5-6 and TRBJ2-1): DAGVTQSPTHLIKTRGQQVTLRCSPKSGHDTVSWYQQALGQGPQFIFQYYEEEERQRGNFPDRFSGHQFPNYSSELNVNALLLGDSALYLCASSLVSGGGNEQFFGPGTRLTVL.

The chain employs TRBV6-5 and TRBJ2-3; D is uncertain. The germline CDR1 and CDR2 sequences are MNHEY and SVGAGI. This CDR3 is built from 13 residues. Trimming cost V 5 bases and J 1 base, with 7 bases left between them. CDR3 nucleotides: TGTGCCAGCAGTATCGGCCGCACAGATACGCAGTATTTT. It is translated as CASSIGRTDTQYF.

On this clone: Its ends do not fully match the called genes, so a read error is possible. This sequence joins TRBV7-7 and TRBJ1-1, with 7 nucleotides matching TRBD1. The germline CDR1 and CDR2 sequences are SSHAT and FNYEAQ (reference sequence). CDR3 size: 13 residues. In DNA, the CDR3 is TGTGCTAGCAGCTTAGACAGGGCCACTGAAGCTTTCTTT. Translation: CASSLDRATEAFF.

This chain uses TRBV27 with TRBJ2-7; D perhaps matches TRBD2 (7 bases). Between the trimmed V and J ends, which lost 0 bases and 6 bases, there was a span of 9 bases. Germline CDR1 and CDR2: MNHEY and SMNVEV (reference sequence). The CDR3 length is 13 residues. The CDR3 here is CASSLSGGPEQYF. The CDR3 bases are TGTGCCAGCAGTTTATCGGGGGGGCCCGAGCAGTACTTC.

This clone is judged large (0.1 to 1%). This rearrangement joins TRBV27 to TRBJ2-7; D might be TRBD1 or TRBD2, each matching 5 bases. V shed 6 bases and J shed 7 bases, with 22 bases lying between them. The CDR3 runs 15 residues. CDR1 and CDR2 (germline): MNHEY, SMNVEV (reference sequence). CDR3 sequence reads: CASRPVGAGLGEQYF. DNA for the CDR3: TGTGCCAGCAGGCCCGTCGGGGCGGGTTTGGGGGAGCAGTACTTC.

J is TRBJ2-7 and V is TRBV28; D perhaps matches TRBD2 (6 bases). V lost 6 bases and J 2 bases, leaving 14 bases between the germline ends. Germline CDR1 and CDR2: MDHEN and SYDVKM. The CDR3 contains 14 residues. The CDR3 is CASRTRQSAYEQYF. The CDR3 nucleotides read TGTGCCAGCAGGACTAGACAGTCGGCCTACGAGCAGTACTTC.

This clone has only one observation. CDR3 region: CASSLQGANTGELFF. The CDR3 coding sequence is TGCGCCAGCAGCCTACAGGGGGCGAACACCGGGGAGCTGTTTTTT. The chain is built from TRBV5-1 and TRBJ2-2; 8 bases line up with TRBD1. The trim removed 4 bases at V and 0 bases at J, leaving 2 bases unmatched. Germline CDR1 reads SGHRS; CDR2 reads YFSETQ. CDR3 size: 15 residues.

This rearrangement joins TRBV5-1 to TRBJ2-3, with D unclear. V was shortened by 2 bases and J by 0 bases, with 13 bases between the two germline ends. The germline V gene encodes CDR1 SGHRS and CDR2 YFSETQ. CDR3 length: 16 amino acids. Here the CDR3 reads CASSFNVRTSTDTQYF. Written as DNA, the CDR3 is TGCGCCAGCAGCTTTAATGTTAGGACGAGCACAGATACGCAGTATTTT.

V is TRBV4-2 and J is TRBJ2-7; 7 positions match TRBD2. With 2 bases clipped from V and 1 base from J, the junction kept 8 bases outside the gene matches. The CDR3 is made up of 16 amino acids. Germline V CDR1 and CDR2: LGHNA, YNFKEQ. Here the CDR3 DNA reads TGTGCCAGCAGCCAAATGGAATCAGCGGGGTCCTACGAGCAGTACTTC. Its protein product is CASSQMESAGSYEQYF.

The chain uses TRBV6-5 and TRBJ1-1, with D tentatively TRBD1 (6 bases). With 7 bases removed from V and 0 bases from J, the gap between germline ends came to 12 bases. Germline-derived CDR1 and CDR2 are MNHEY and SVGAGI. CDR3 length equals 14 residues. The CDR3 region is CASNPTGLNTEAFF. As DNA, the CDR3 is TGTGCCAGCAATCCGACAGGACTGAACACTGAAGCTTTCTTT.

This chain connects TRBV30 to TRBJ1-4; no definite D call. The V gene's germline CDR1 is GTSNPN and CDR2 SVGIG (reference sequence). V shed 2 bases and J shed 0 bases, with 7 bases lying between them. This CDR3 spans 14 amino acids. CDR3 amino acids: CAWSMSATNEKLFF. In nucleotides, the CDR3 is TGTGCCTGGAGTATGTCTGCAACTAATGAAAAACTGTTTTTT.

The chain uses TRBV30 and TRBJ1-2; TRBD1 agrees at 7 bases. From germline, CDR1 is GTSNPN and CDR2 SVGIG (reference sequence). The CDR3 consists of 16 residues. V was pared by 4 bases and J by 9 bases, with 20 bases of the junction left unmatched. The DNA of the CDR3 is TGTGCCTGGACCCGGGACAGCGCGTGGGGTTTTTATCGCTACACCTTC. Amino acid sequence: CAWTRDSAWGFYRYTF.

This clone was counted between two and nine times. The gene calls are TRBV9 and TRBJ2-2, with no clear D. Between the trimmed V and J ends, which lost 2 bases and 1 base, there was a span of 6 bases. Germline V CDR1 and CDR2: SGDLS, YYNGEE. This CDR3 spans 14 amino acids. CDR3 amino acids: CASSVDGNTGELFF. In DNA form, the CDR3 reads TGTGCCAGCAGCGTTGACGGGAACACCGGGGAGCTGTTTTTT.

This chain uses TRBV11-2 with TRBJ1-1, with a tentative D call TRBD1 (6 bases). The V end lost 5 bases, the J end lost 1 base, and 11 bases lay between the germline ends. The germline gives CDR1 SGHAT, CDR2 FQNNGV. This CDR3 has 14 residues. The CDR3 is CASSPRTANTEAFF. The CDR3 coding sequence is TGTGCCAGCAGCCCCCGGACAGCGAACACTGAAGCTTTCTTT.

CDR3 bases: TGTGCCAGCAGCCATCAGGGGGAAAAACTGTTTTTT. It is translated as CASSHQGEKLFF. This rearrangement joins TRBV7-6 to TRBJ1-4, with D perhaps TRBD1 (6 bases). This CDR3 region has 12 residues. Germline assignment: CDR1 SGHVS and CDR2 FNYEAQ. V lost 5 bases and J 8 bases, leaving 9 bases between the germline ends.

The chain uses TRBV30 and TRBJ1-1, with 10 bases that match TRBD1. The CDR3 runs to 13 residues. CDR1 and CDR2 from the germline V gene are GTSNPN and SVGIG (reference sequence). Trimming removed 4 bases from V and 7 bases from J; junction bases left unmatched: 6. The CDR3 DNA sequence: TGTGCCTGGATGACAGGGGGCTTCGGTGAAGCTTTCTTT. This codes for CAWMTGGFGEAFF.

This clone occurred a few times. The chain uses TRBV18 and TRBJ1-2, with D perhaps TRBD1 (6 bases). Trimming removed 1 base from V and 3 bases from J, with 15 bases in between. In germline, CDR1 is KGHSH, CDR2 LQKENI. There are 16 residues in the CDR3. CDR3 sequence: CASSPLPGAEYYGYTF. The CDR3 DNA reads as TGTGCCAGCTCACCACTCCCGGGGGCGGAGTACTATGGCTACACCTTC.

This sequence joins TRBV6-6 and TRBJ2-3; D is tentatively TRBD1 or TRBD2 (5 bases each). V was clipped by 5 bases and J by 2 bases, with 14 bases between them. The CDR3 runs 15 residues. Germline V CDR1 and CDR2: MNHNY, SVGAGI (reference sequence). The chain's CDR3 is CASSDSGTPTDTQYF. For the CDR3, the DNA is TGTGCCAGCAGTGATTCAGGGACCCCCACAGATACGCAGTATTTT.

In its sample, this clone was seen once. This chain connects TRBV5-1 to TRBJ2-3, with a possible D match to TRBD2 (6 bases). The CDR3 runs 14 residues. Trimming pared 0 bases from V and 5 bases from J, leaving 10 bases between. The V gene's germline CDR1 is SGHRS and CDR2 YFSETQ. The CDR3 region has the DNA TGCGCCAGCAGCTTGGGCCGGGGAGGAGATACGCAGTATTTT. Protein: CASSLGRGGDTQYF.

This chain uses TRBV18 with TRBJ2-7; the match to TRBD2 covers 7 bases. CDR1 and CDR2 from the germline V gene are KGHSH and LQKENI. V dropped 6 bases and J dropped 6; count of bases not matched to a gene: 11. This CDR3 spans 14 amino acids. The CDR3 nucleotides read TGTGCCAGCTCGACGTTGCAGACTAGCCCCGAGCAGTACTTC. Protein sequence: CASSTLQTSPEQYF.

V and J are TRBV2 and TRBJ2-7; tentatively, D is TRBD2 (7 bases). V dropped 10 bases and J dropped 1 base, with 17 bases sitting between them. Per the germline V gene, CDR1 is SNHLY and CDR2 is FYNNEI. This CDR3 spans 14 amino acids. The CDR3 bases are TGTGCCAAAAGCGGGGACATGAATTCCTACGAGCAGTACTTC. Translation: CAKSGDMNSYEQYF.

This clone has only a few counts. This sequence joins TRBV2 and TRBJ1-6; TRBD1 is a possible D gene (5 bases). The CDR3 loop spans 14 amino acids. The V end lost 7 bases, the J end lost 9 bases, and 16 bases lay between the germline ends. Germline CDR1 reads SNHLY; CDR2 reads FYNNEI. The CDR3 bases are TGTGCCAGCAAGCGCGGGACCGAGGGTTCACCCCTCCACTTT. Amino acids: CASKRGTEGSPLHF.

This clone has just a few counts. The chain carries TRBV10-3 and TRBJ1-5; 8 bases line up with TRBD1. The CDR3 is made up of 13 amino acids. The V and J ends lost 7 bases and 7 bases, in that order; junction bases with no gene match: 6. Germline CDR1 is ENHRY and CDR2 is SYGVKD. CDR3 sequence reads: CAINQDRVQPQHF. The CDR3 nucleotides are TGTGCCATCAATCAGGACAGGGTACAGCCCCAGCATTTT.

This chain connects TRBV11-1 to TRBJ2-7, with D unresolved. V shed 6 bases and J shed 0 bases, with 15 bases lying between them. Germline V gene lookup returns CDR1 SGHAT and CDR2 FQDESV (reference sequence). The CDR3 has 15 residues. In DNA, the CDR3 is TGTGCCAGCAGTACTTTAAATACTAACTCCTACGAGCAGTACTTC. This translates into CASSTLNTNSYEQYF.